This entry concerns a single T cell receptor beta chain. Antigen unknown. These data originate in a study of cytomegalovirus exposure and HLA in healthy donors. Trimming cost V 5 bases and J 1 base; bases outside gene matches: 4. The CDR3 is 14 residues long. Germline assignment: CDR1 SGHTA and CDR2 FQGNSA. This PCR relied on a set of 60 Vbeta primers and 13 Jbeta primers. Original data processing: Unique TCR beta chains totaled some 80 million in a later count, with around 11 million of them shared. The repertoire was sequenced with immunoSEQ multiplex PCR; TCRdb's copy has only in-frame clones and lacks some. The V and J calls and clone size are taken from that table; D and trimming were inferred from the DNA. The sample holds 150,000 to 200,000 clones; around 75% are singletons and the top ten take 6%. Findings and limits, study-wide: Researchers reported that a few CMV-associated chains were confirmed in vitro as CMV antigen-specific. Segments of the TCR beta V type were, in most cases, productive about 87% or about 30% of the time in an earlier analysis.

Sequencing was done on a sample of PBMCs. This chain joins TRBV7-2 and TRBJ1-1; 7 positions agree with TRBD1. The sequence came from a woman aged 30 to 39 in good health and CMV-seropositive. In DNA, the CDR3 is TGTGCCAGCAGCCCCGGGACAGCGAACACTGAAGCTTTCTTT. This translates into CASSPGTANTEAFF.